Presented here are 11 T cell receptor beta chains from one specimen sequenced in a study of regulatory T cells in long-lasting Graves disease. Construction of TCR beta libraries relied on iRepertoire HTBI primers and on Arm-PCR targeting CDR3 regions. One entry per CDR3 protein results from TCRdb running MiXCR on the multiplex PCR reads. The sample shows 550,000 to 650,000 distinct CDR3 sequences, about 15% of them seen only once. The sample's time point: newly diagnosed GD, antithyroid drugs for less than 3 months. PBMCs provided the RNA from which the TCR library was made. The data also belong to a second study, concerning T cells in Graves' hyperthyroidism and ophthalmopathy.

Sequencing was performed on peripheral blood mononuclear cells (PBMCs), taken at new diagnosis, from a patient treated with antithyroid drugs. Source of these receptors: a man younger than 35 with Graves disease.

The V call is TRBV11-2, the J call TRBJ2-5; D remains unclear. The CDR3 loop spans 12 amino acids. The germline CDR1 and CDR2 sequences are SGHAT and FQNNGV. Between the trimmed V and J ends, which lost 5 bases and 5 bases, there was a span of 9 bases. The CDR3 region is CASSTSTETQYF. The DNA of the CDR3 is TGTGCCAGCAGCACCTCAACTGAGACCCAGTACTTC.

This clonotype was detected ten times or more. The chain recombines TRBV24-1 with TRBJ1-2; D gene uncertain. V shed 5 bases and J shed 8 bases, with 8 bases lying between them. The CDR3 totals 11 residues. CDR1 is KGHDR, CDR2 SFDVKD, per germline. CDR3 sequence reads: CATSGRWGYTF. The CDR3 region has the DNA TGTGCCACCAGTGGCCGATGGGGCTACACCTTC.

In this sample, this clonotype turned up many times. V usage is TRBV28 and J usage is TRBJ1-1; no clear D. Trimming took 4 bases from V and 5 from J, leaving 17 bases between them. Per germline, CDR1 MDHEN and CDR2 SYDVKM. This CDR3 comprises 15 residues. The CDR3 reads CASSSGSLDRTEAFF. CDR3 DNA sequence: TGTGCCAGCAGTTCCGGGTCTCTGGATAGGACTGAAGCTTTCTTT.

Note on this clonotype: A much larger clone sits a single nucleotide away, making a read error possible. This chain joins TRBV30 and TRBJ1-2; D might be TRBD1 (5 bases). CDR3 length: 18 residues. The germline CDR1 and CDR2 sequences are GTSNPN and SVGIG (reference sequence). This CDR3 reads CARRPRRRVDTDNYGYTF. CDR3 coding DNA: TGTGCCCGGAGACCCCGAAGGCGTGTGGACACCGATAACTATGGCTACACCTTC.

In this sample, this clonotype turned up many times. The chain is built from TRBV28 and TRBJ1-5, with D hard to call. Looked up from germline, CDR1 is MDHEN and CDR2 is SYDVKM. The CDR3 extends over 13 amino acids. With 7 bases removed from V and 6 bases from J, the gap between germline ends came to 13 bases. CDR3 nucleotide sequence: TGTGCCAGCACCCCGTATCGGAGTCAGCCCCAGCATTTT. This codes for CASTPYRSQPQHF.

The chain combines TRBV25-1 with TRBJ1-1; 7 positions agree with TRBD1. Per the germline V gene, CDR1 is MGHDK and CDR2 is SYGVNS. The J segment lost 11 bases and the V segment lost 3 bases, leaving 15 bases of the junction unmatched. The CDR3 totals 15 residues. The chain's CDR3 is CASSDSIGTVRRAFF. Written as DNA, the CDR3 is TGTGCCAGCAGTGACTCTATTGGGACAGTAAGAAGGGCTTTCTTT. Full variable domain (remainder filled in from reference TRBV25-1 and TRBJ1-1): EADIYQTPRYLVIGTGKKITLECSQTMGHDKMYWYQQDPGMELHLIHYSYGVNSTEKGDLSSESTVSRIRTEHFPLTLESARPSHTSQYLCASSDSIGTVRRAFFGQGTRLTVV.

This clonotype was detected only a few times. V is TRBV19 and J is TRBJ2-7, with TRBD2 identical over 7 bases. This CDR3 is built from 14 residues. Germline V gene lookup returns CDR1 LNHDA and CDR2 SQIVND (reference sequence). Losses at the gene ends were 9 bases for V and 0 bases for J; bases not matched to a gene: 8. The DNA for the CDR3 is TGTGCCAGCGCTAACCTAGCGGACTCCTACGAGCAGTACTTC. Translation: CASANLADSYEQYF.

This clonotype was seen more than once but under ten times. V is TRBV5-1 and J is TRBJ2-1; D remains ambiguous. CDR1 and CDR2 from the germline V gene are SGHRS and YFSETQ. This CDR3 is built from 14 residues. The V and J ends lost 3 bases and 5 bases respectively, with 12 bases between them. The CDR3 loop is CASSSMLGNNEQFF. The CDR3 bases are TGCGCCAGCAGCTCGATGCTAGGGAACAATGAGCAGTTCTTC.

This chain uses TRBV11-2 with TRBJ2-7, with D possibly TRBD2 on 6 matching bases. V was pared by 5 bases and J by 5 bases, with 19 bases between. CDR3 size: 15 residues. Germline assignment: CDR1 SGHAT and CDR2 FQNNGV. CDR3 in DNA: TGTGCCAGCAGCCCCAAGGGCGGGGCGTCCAACGAGCAGTACTTC. As protein: CASSPKGGASNEQYF.

The rearrangement joins TRBV7-9 to TRBJ1-1; D unclear. The V gene's germline CDR1 is SEHNR and CDR2 FQNEAQ (reference sequence). The CDR3 has 14 amino acids. The ends were cut back, 5 bases at V and 3 bases at J, with 13 bases in the middle. In nucleotides, the CDR3 is TGTGCCAGCAGCCCCGGCGGGGTTTACACTGAAGCTTTCTTT. Amino acids: CASSPGGVYTEAFF.

V gene TRBV20-1 combines with J gene TRBJ1-6, with D uncertain. Germline CDR1 is DFQATT and CDR2 is SNEGSKA (reference sequence). The CDR3 covers 15 residues. V was clipped by 0 bases and J by 0 bases, with 6 bases between them. The CDR3 reads CSARDLSSYNSPLHF. The CDR3 bases are TGCAGTGCTAGAGATCTGAGCTCCTATAATTCACCCCTCCACTTT.